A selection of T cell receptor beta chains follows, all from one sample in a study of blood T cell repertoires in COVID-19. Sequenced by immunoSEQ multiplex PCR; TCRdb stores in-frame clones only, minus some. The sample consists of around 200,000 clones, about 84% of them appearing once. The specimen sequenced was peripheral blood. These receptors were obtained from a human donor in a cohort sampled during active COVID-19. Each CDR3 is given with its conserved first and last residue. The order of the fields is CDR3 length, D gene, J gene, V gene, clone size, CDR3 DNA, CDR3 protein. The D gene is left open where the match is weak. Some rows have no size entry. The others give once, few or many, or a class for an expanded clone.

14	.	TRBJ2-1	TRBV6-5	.	TGTGCCAGCAGTTACGGAGTTTCCTACAATGAGCAGTTCTTC	CASSYGVSYNEQFF
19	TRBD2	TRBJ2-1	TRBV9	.	TGTGCCAGCAGCGCGATAGCGGGGGGGATAATACACTCCTACAATGAGCAGTTCTTC	CASSAIAGGIIHSYNEQFF
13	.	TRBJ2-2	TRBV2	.	TGTGCCACTTCGGACAGGAACACCGGGGAGCTGTTTTTT	CATSDRNTGELFF
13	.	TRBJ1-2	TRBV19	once	TGTGCCAGTAGTCCAAGAGATTCCTATGGCTACACCTTC	CASSPRDSYGYTF
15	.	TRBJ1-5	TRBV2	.	TGTGCCAGCAGTGAAGATCAGGTGCGCCATCAGCCCCAGCATTTT	CASSEDQVRHQPQHF
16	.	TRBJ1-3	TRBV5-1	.	TGCGCCAGCAGCTTGGTGGGGGGATCCTCTGGAAACACCATATATTTT	CASSLVGGSSGNTIYF
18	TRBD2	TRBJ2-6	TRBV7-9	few	TGTGCCAGCAGCCCCGGGAGGGCAGGCCCTTCTGGGGCCAACGTCCTGACTTTC	CASSPGRAGPSGANVLTF
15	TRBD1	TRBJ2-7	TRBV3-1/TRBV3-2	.	TGTGCCAGCAGCCAAAATCCGGACAGGTCCTACGAGCAGTACTTC	CASSQNPDRSYEQYF
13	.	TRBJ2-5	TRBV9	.	TGTGCCAGCAGCGTAGGAAGAGAAGAGACCCAGTACTTC	CASSVGREETQYF
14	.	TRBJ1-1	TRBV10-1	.	TGCGCCAGCAGTGAGTCAGCGGGGGCTAGTGAAGCTTTCTTT	CASSESAGASEAFF
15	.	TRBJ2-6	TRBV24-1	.	TGTGCCACCAGTGAGCGGATTTCTGGGGCCAACGTCCTGACTTTC	CATSERISGANVLTF
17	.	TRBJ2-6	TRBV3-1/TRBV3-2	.	TGTGCCAGCAGCCCCTCGGGCGGGGCCGCTGGGGCCAACGTCCTGACTTTC	CASSPSGGAAGANVLTF
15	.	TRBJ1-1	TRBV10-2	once	TGCGCCAGCAGTGAGTCGCGCAGGGGTTGGACTGAAGCTTTCTTT	CASSESRRGWTEAFF
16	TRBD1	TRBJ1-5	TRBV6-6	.	TGTGCCAGCAGTTACCACCCAAGGACAGGACATCAGCCCCAGCATTTT	CASSYHPRTGHQPQHF
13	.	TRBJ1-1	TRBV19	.	TGTGCCAGTAGATTATCAGTGAACACTGAAGCTTTCTTT	CASRLSVNTEAFF
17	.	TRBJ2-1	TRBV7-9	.	TGTGCCAGCACCACCCCCACGTGGTCAGACTCCTACAATGAGCAGTTCTTC	CASTTPTWSDSYNEQFF
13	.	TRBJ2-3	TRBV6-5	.	TGTGCCAGCAGAATTACTCGCACAGATACGCAGTATTTT	CASRITRTDTQYF
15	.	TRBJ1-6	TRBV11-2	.	TGTGCCAGCAGCTCTAGATGGGGGGGGAATTCACCCCTCCACTTT	CASSSRWGGNSPLHF
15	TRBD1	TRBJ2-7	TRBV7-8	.	TGTGCCAGCAGCTCGGACAGGGTTAGGCCCTACGAGCAGTACTTC	CASSSDRVRPYEQYF
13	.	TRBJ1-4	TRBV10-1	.	TGCGCCAGCAGTGAGTTTCCGAATGAAAAACTGTTTTTT	CASSEFPNEKLFF
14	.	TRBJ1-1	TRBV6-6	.	TGTGCCAGCAGGTCAACAGGGTCGCGGACTGAAGCTTTCTTT	CASRSTGSRTEAFF
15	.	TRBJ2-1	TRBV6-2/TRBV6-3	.	TGTGCCAGCAGTTCAACAGGGGGGGATTACAATGAGCAGTTCTTC	CASSSTGGDYNEQFF
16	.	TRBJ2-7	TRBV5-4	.	TGTGCCAGCAGCTTGCGACGGGGTTCGCAGGCCTACGAGCAGTACTTC	CASSLRRGSQAYEQYF
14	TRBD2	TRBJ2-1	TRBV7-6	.	TGTGCCAGCAGCCGGAGCGGGGGGGCCAATGAGCAGTTCTTC	CASSRSGGANEQFF
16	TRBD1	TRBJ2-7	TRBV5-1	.	TGCGCCAGCGGGTCTCCAACAGGGGGCGTCTCCTACGAGCAGTACTTC	CASGSPTGGVSYEQYF
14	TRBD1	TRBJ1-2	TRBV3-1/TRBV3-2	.	TGTGCCAGCAGCCCAGGGACAGGAGCCTATGGCTACACCTTC	CASSPGTGAYGYTF